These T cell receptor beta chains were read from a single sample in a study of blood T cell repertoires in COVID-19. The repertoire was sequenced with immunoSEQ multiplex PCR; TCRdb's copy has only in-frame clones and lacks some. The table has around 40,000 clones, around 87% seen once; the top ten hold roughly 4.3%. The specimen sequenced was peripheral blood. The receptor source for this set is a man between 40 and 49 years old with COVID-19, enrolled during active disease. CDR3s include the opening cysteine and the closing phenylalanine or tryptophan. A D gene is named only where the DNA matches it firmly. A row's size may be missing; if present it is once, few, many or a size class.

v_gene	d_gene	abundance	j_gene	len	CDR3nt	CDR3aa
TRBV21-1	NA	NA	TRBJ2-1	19	TGTGCCAGCAGCAAAGGAAAGGTCCGACGTGCTAGCGGTTACAATGAGCAGTTCTTC	CASSKGKVRRASGYNEQFF
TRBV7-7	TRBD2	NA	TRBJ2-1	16	TGTGCTAGCAGCCGACTAGCGGGGGGGCCCTGGGGTGAGCAGTTCTTC	CASSRLAGGPWGEQFF
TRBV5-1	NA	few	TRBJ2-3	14	TGCGCCAGCAGCGGACAACTGACCCGGGATACGCAGTATTTT	CASSGQLTRDTQYF
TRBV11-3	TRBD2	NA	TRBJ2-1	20	TGTGCCAGCAGCCCCGGACTAGCGGAGGGGGCATTAAGCTCCTACAATGAGCAGTTCTTC	CASSPGLAEGALSSYNEQFF
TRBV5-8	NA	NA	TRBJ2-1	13	TGTGCCAGCAGCTTGGTACGGGGCAATGAGCAGTTCTTC	CASSLVRGNEQFF
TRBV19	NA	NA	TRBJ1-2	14	TGTGCCAGTAGTATGCGCCTGTGGAACTATGGCTACACCTTC	CASSMRLWNYGYTF
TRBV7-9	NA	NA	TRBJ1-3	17	TGTGCCAGCAGCTATCGCCGACCAGGGGACTCTGGAAACACCATATATTTT	CASSYRRPGDSGNTIYF
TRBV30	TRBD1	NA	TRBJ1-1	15	TGTGCCTGGAGGGGACAGGGGGCGCCGGGCACTGAAGCTTTCTTT	CAWRGQGAPGTEAFF
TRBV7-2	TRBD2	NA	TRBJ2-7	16	TGTGCCAGCAGCTTAGATGCTAGCGGGAGCTCCTACGAGCAGTACTTC	CASSLDASGSSYEQYF
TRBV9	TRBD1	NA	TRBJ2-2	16	TGTGCCAGCAGCGTAGCCCCAGGGGGCCGGACCGGGGAGCTGTTTTTT	CASSVAPGGRTGELFF
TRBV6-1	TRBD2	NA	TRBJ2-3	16	TGTGCCAGCAGTGAAGCCCGCACGGGAGGAAGAGATACGCAGTATTTT	CASSEARTGGRDTQYF
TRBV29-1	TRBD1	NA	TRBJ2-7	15	TGCAGCGTTGAGCCGGGACAGGGGTTACTTCGGGAGCAGTACTTC	CSVEPGQGLLREQYF
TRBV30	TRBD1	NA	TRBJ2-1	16	TGTGCCTGGGGCGGCTGGGGGACAGCTTGGGGGAATGAGCAGTTCTTC	CAWGGWGTAWGNEQFF
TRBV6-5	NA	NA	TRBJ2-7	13	TGTGCCAGCACCCGCGGGATACGCTACGAGCAGTACTTC	CASTRGIRYEQYF
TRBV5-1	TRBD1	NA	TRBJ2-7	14	TGCGCCAGCAGCTTCGATGGGACAGGATTCGAGCAGTACTTC	CASSFDGTGFEQYF
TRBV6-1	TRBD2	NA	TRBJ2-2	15	TGTGCCAGCAGTGAATCTAGCGGGGGCTTCGGGGAGCTGTTTTTT	CASSESSGGFGELFF
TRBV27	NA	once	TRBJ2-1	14	TGTGCCAGCAGCACTCACTCCACTGTGGATGAGCAGTTCTTC	CASSTHSTVDEQFF
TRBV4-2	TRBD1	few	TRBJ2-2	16	TGTGCCAGCAGCCAAGGAGGGGGCGCGGACACCGGGGAGCTGTTTTTT	CASSQGGGADTGELFF
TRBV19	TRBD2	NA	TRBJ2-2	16	TGTGCCAGTAGTCCCGGACTAGCTCGGGGAACCGGGGAGCTGTTTTTT	CASSPGLARGTGELFF
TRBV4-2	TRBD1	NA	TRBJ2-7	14	TGTGCCAGCAGCCAATTGGACAGGGGCCACGAGCAGTACTTC	CASSQLDRGHEQYF
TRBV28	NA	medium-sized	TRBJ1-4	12	TGTGCCAGCAGTACAGCAAATGAAAAAGTGTTTTTT	CASSTANEKVFF
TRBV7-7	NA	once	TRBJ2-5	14	TGTGCTAGCAGCGCGGTGAGCGCCCAAGAGACCCAGTACTTC	CASSAVSAQETQYF
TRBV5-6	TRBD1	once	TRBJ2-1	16	TGTGCCAGCAGTCAAGACAGGGGGCTTACCGACAATGAGCAGTTCTTC	CASSQDRGLTDNEQFF
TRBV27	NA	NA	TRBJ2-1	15	TGTGCCAGCAGCCCCGGGGTGAGCTCCTACAATGAGCAGTTCTTC	CASSPGVSSYNEQFF
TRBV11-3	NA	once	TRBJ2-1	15	TGTGCCAGCAGCTTATCGGGGAAACTCGACAATGAGCAGTTCTTC	CASSLSGKLDNEQFF
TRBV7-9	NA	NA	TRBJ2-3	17	TGTGCCAGCAGTCCCCAAACCGGGACAAGGGGTACAGATACGCAGTATTTT	CASSPQTGTRGTDTQYF
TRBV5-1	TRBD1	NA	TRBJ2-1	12	TGCGCCAGCAGCTCAGGGGGAAATGAGCAGTTCTTC	CASSSGGNEQFF
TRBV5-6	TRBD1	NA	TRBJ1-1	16	TGTGCCAGCAGCTTACGGCGGGACAGGGGTGGCACTGAAGCTTTCTTT	CASSLRRDRGGTEAFF
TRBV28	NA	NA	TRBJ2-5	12	TGTGCCAGCAGTTTATTCAGGGAGACCCAGTACTTC	CASSLFRETQYF
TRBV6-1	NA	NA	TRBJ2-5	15	TGTGCCAGCAGTGAAGCTGGCGGGTCTAAAGAGACCCAGTACTTC	CASSEAGGSKETQYF
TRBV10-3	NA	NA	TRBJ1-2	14	TGTGCCATCAGCCTCGGACAGTCTGACTATGGCTACACCTTC	CAISLGQSDYGYTF
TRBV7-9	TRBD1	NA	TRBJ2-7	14	TGTGCCAGCAGCAGGAGGGACAGGGACTACGAGCAGTACTTC	CASSRRDRDYEQYF
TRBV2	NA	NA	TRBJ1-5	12	TGTGCCAGCAGTGAAGCGTCGCGGCCCCAGCATTTT	CASSEASRPQHF
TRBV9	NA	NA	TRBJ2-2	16	TGTGCCAGCAGCCTCGCCGGGACAACGAACACCGGGGAGCTGTTTTTT	CASSLAGTTNTGELFF
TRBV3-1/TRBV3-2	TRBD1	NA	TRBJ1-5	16	TGTGCCAGCAGCCAAGAAGGGACAGGGGGCAATCAGCCCCAGCATTTT	CASSQEGTGGNQPQHF
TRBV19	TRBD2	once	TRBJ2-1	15	TGTGCCAGTAGACCCCCGGGACTAGGGTTCAATGAGCAGTTCTTC	CASRPPGLGFNEQFF
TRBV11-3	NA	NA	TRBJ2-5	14	TGTGCCAGCAGCTTAGATGGCGGGATCGAGACCCAGTACTTC	CASSLDGGIETQYF
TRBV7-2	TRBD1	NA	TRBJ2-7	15	TGTGCCAGCAGCCTCACACAGGACAGGACCTACGAGCAGTACTTC	CASSLTQDRTYEQYF
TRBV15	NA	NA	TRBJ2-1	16	TGTGCCACCAGCAGGAACGGGGAGAATACCTACAATGAGCAGTTCTTC	CATSRNGENTYNEQFF
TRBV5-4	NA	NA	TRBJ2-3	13	TGTGCCAGCAGTTTGATTCTTACAGATACGCAGTATTTT	CASSLILTDTQYF
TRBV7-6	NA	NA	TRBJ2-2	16	TGTGCCAGCAGCCAAGTTCCTACCGCGAACACCGGGGAGCTGTTTTTT	CASSQVPTANTGELFF
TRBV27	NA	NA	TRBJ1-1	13	TGTGCCAGCAGTTTAGAGGGGAACACTGAAGCTTTCTTT	CASSLEGNTEAFF
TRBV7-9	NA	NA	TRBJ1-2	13	TGTGCCAGCAGCTTAGCGGAGAACTATGGCTACACCTTC	CASSLAENYGYTF
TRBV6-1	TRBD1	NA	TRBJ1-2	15	TGTGCCAGCAGTGAATGGACAGGGGGGAACTATGGCTACACCTTC	CASSEWTGGNYGYTF
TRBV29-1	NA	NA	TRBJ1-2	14	TGCAGCGTCCCCGGAGGCAGCTATAACTATGGCTACACCTTC	CSVPGGSYNYGYTF
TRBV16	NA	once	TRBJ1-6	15	TGTGCCAGCAGCCAAAGGGGCTCCTATAATTCACCCCTCCACTTT	CASSQRGSYNSPLHF
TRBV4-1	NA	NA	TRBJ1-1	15	TGCGCCAGCAGCCAAGGCCCCGGGACAAAACGCGAAGCTTTCTTT	CASSQGPGTKREAFF
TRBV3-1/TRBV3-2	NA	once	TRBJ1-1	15	TGTGCCAGCAGCCCTCTTCTAGGGGGTGGGACTGAAGCTTTCTTT	CASSPLLGGGTEAFF
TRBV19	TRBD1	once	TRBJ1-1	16	TGTGCCAGTAGTATACGGGGACAGGGGTTGCACACTGAAGCTTTCTTT	CASSIRGQGLHTEAFF
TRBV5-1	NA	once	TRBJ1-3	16	TGCGCCAGCAGCTCGTCCCCAAAACAGGGTGGAAACACCATATATTTT	CASSSSPKQGGNTIYF